A single T cell receptor beta chain is shown here with its context. This sample was included in a study of blood T cell repertoires in COVID-19. Study summary: Samples of COVID-19 (acute and convalescent) were obtained from the United States, Italy and Spain. PBMCs, B-cell-depleted T cells, or T cells provided the cDNA or gDNA that made up the material.

In the study's own analysis: Reference gene primer amplification yielded estimated nucleated cell counts. Produced via immunoSEQ multiplex PCR; TCRdb's table is partial and in-frame only. The V and J calls and the clone size are those of that table, but D and trimming were determined from the DNA. Counted here are 200,000 to 250,000 clones, about 86% occurring once; the ten biggest clones make up about 1.3%. Assignment of participants to cohorts was predicated upon participant-reported clinical history. The source is a woman in her thirties or forties with acute COVID-19. The sample was PBMCs or T cells enriched from blood (not recorded which).

CDR3: CASNGGQGTHNEQFF. The CDR3 DNA follows: TGTGCCAGCAACGGGGGACAGGGTACCCACAATGAGCAGTTCTTC. The chain carries TRBV7-2 and TRBJ2-1; 9 bases agree with TRBD1. Losses at the gene ends were 7 bases for V and 5 bases for J; bases not matched to a gene: 9. Germline V CDR1 and CDR2: SGHTA, FQGNSA. This CDR3 comprises 15 residues.